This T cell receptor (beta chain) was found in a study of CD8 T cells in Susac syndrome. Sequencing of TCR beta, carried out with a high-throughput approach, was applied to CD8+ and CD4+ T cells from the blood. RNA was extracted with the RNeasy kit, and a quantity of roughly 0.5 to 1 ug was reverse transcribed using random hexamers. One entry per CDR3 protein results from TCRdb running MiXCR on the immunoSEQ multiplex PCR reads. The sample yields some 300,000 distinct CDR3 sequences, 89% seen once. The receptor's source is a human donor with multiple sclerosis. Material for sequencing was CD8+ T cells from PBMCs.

The CDR3 region is CSARDVEHNEQFF. As DNA, the CDR3 is TGCAGTGCTAGAGACGTAGAACACAATGAGCAGTTCTTC. This rearrangement joins TRBV20-1 to TRBJ2-1; D not resolved. Germline-derived CDR1 and CDR2 are DFQATT and SNEGSKA (reference sequence). With 0 bases removed from V and 5 bases from J, the gap between germline ends came to 8 bases. The length of the CDR3 is 13 residues.